The 32 T cell receptor beta chains given below trace back to one sample, sequenced in a study of early T cells in non-severe SARS-CoV-2 infection. TCRdb reanalysed the 5' RACE reads using MiXCR and keeps one entry per CDR3 protein. The data show over 60,000 distinct CDR3 sequences, roughly 13% seen once. Sequencing was carried out using whole blood. The origin of the receptors is an adult who was a healthcare worker with PCR-confirmed SARS-CoV-2 infection or an uninfected control (not recorded which).

This chain uses TRBV11-3 with TRBJ2-5; 7 positions agree with TRBD1. CDR3 length: 15 residues. Per the germline V gene, CDR1 is SGHNT and CDR2 is YENEEA. Trimming cost V 0 bases and J 3 bases; bases outside gene matches: 4. CDR3 sequence: CASSLDRDRKETQYF. For the CDR3, the DNA is TGTGCCAGCAGCTTAGATCGGGACAGAAAAGAGACCCAGTACTTC.

This clonotype has a handful of counts. The rearrangement uses TRBV27 and TRBJ1-2; D is perhaps TRBD1 (5 bases). The V gene's germline CDR1 is MNHEY and CDR2 SMNVEV (reference sequence). There are 15 residues in the CDR3. V was trimmed by 8 bases and J by 4 bases, leaving 20 bases between them. The CDR3 DNA sequence: TGTGCCAGCTCGCTAAGGGGACCCCTTAGCTATGGCTACACCTTC. Translated: CASSLRGPLSYGYTF.

V is TRBV5-1 and J is TRBJ2-5; TRBD2 matches 7 bases. This CDR3 has 12 amino acids. The germline V gene encodes CDR1 SGHRS and CDR2 YFSETQ. The V gene end was trimmed by 7 bases and the J gene end by 5 bases; junction bases not matched to a gene: 5. CDR3 nucleotides: TGCGCCAGCGCAGCGGGGTATGAGACCCAGTACTTC. It specifies CASAAGYETQYF.

Comment on this clonotype: At one end, the junction sequence differs from germline, possibly due to a read error. The genes are TRBV7-7 and TRBJ2-3, with 14 bases that match TRBD2. CDR1 SSHAT and CDR2 FNYEAQ come from the germline V gene (reference sequence). CDR3 size: 17 residues. This CDR3 is CASSPGLAGGITDTQYF. CDR3 nucleotide sequence: TGTGCTAGCAGCCCAGGACTAGCGGGGGGTATCACAGATACGCAGTATTTT.

This clonotype has just a few counts. CDR3 residues: CASSSSQGSNTGELFF. Here the CDR3 DNA reads TGCGCCAGCAGCTCATCACAGGGGTCGAACACCGGGGAGCTGTTTTTT. V gene TRBV5-1 combines with J gene TRBJ2-2, with 7 nucleotides matching TRBD1. The CDR3 runs 16 residues. CDR1 is SGHRS, CDR2 YFSETQ, per germline. Losses at the gene ends were 3 bases for V and 0 bases for J; bases not matched to a gene: 5.

The table lists this clonotype with a few counts. V gene TRBV7-2 combines with J gene TRBJ2-1; D not certain. Germline CDR1 reads SGHTA; CDR2 reads FQGNSA. Trimming shortened V by 1 base and J by 3 bases, and 4 bases separated the two germline ends. This CDR3 is 13 amino acids long. CDR3 loop: CASSLGFYNEQFF. Written as DNA, the CDR3 is TGTGCCAGCAGCTTAGGGTTCTACAATGAGCAGTTCTTC.

This clonotype was recorded at least ten times. This chain joins TRBV11-2 and TRBJ1-4, with TRBD1 as a possible D gene (5 bases). Germline-derived CDR1 and CDR2 are SGHAT and FQNNGV. This CDR3 is 15 amino acids long. V lost 6 bases, J lost 3 bases, and 14 bases lay in between. The CDR3 protein is CASRRPGRSNEKLFF. Here the CDR3 DNA reads TGTGCCAGCAGGCGCCCGGGACGATCTAATGAAAAACTGTTTTTT. Looking up the rest from reference TRBV11-2 and TRBJ1-4 gives the full variable domain: EAGVAQSPRYKIIEKRQSVAFWCNPISGHATLYWYQQILGQGPKLLIQFQNNGVVDDSQLPKDRFSAERLKGVDSTLKIQPAKLEDSAVYLCASRRPGRSNEKLFFGSGTQLSVL.

The gene calls are TRBV3-1 and TRBJ1-6; D gene ambiguous. This CDR3 is built from 13 residues. Germline assignment: CDR1 LGHDT and CDR2 YNNKEL (reference sequence). With 1 base removed from V and 7 bases from J, the gap between germline ends came to 5 bases. The CDR3 loop is CASSQGPNSPLHF. In DNA, the CDR3 is TGTGCCAGCAGCCAAGGCCCAAATTCACCCCTCCACTTT.

The gene calls are TRBV20-1 and TRBJ2-3, with TRBD1 identical over 7 bases. Germline CDR1 is DFQATT and CDR2 is SNEGSKA (reference sequence). The V and J ends lost 6 bases and 2 bases, in that order; junction bases with no gene match: 5. The CDR3 has 13 residues. This CDR3 is CSAAQGTTDTQYF. The CDR3 region has the DNA TGCAGTGCCGCACAGGGGACCACAGATACGCAGTATTTT.

V is TRBV7-2 and J is TRBJ2-3; D perhaps matches TRBD2 (6 bases). Germline lookup yields CDR1 SGHTA and CDR2 FQGNSA. The V end lost 1 base, the J end lost 3 bases, and 11 bases lay between the germline ends. The CDR3 spans 15 residues. CDR3: CASSLEGGATDTQYF. The DNA of the CDR3 is TGTGCCAGCAGCTTAGAGGGCGGGGCAACAGATACGCAGTATTTT. Full variable domain (remainder filled in from reference TRBV7-2 and TRBJ2-3): GAGVSQSPSNKVTEKGKDVELRCDPISGHTALYWYRQSLGQGLEFLIYFQGNSAPDKSGLPSDRFSAERTGGSVSTLTIQRTQQEDSAVYLCASSLEGGATDTQYFGPGTRLTVL.

This clonotype has at least ten counts. The chain joins TRBV12-3 or TRBV12-4 to TRBJ2-7; possibly TRBD1 or TRBD2 for D (5 bases each). CDR3 length equals 12 residues. Between the trimmed V and J ends, which lost 5 bases and 5 bases, there was a span of 10 bases. The CDR3 DNA reads as TGTGCCAGCAGTCCTGGGGGTGACGAGCAGTACTTC. It translates to CASSPGGDEQYF.

This chain links TRBV12-3 or TRBV12-4 with TRBJ1-4; D is possibly TRBD1 (6 bases). V lost 5 bases and J 7 bases, leaving 11 bases between the germline ends. The CDR3 length is 13 residues. The CDR3 DNA reads TGTGCCAGCAGTGGGTCCAGGGGTGAAAAACTGTTTTTT. Translating gives CASSGSRGEKLFF.

The sample holds many counts of this clonotype. The chain employs TRBV7-2 and TRBJ1-2, with no clear D. Trimming cost V 0 bases and J 7 bases, with 6 bases left between them. From germline, CDR1 is SGHTA and CDR2 FQGNSA. The CDR3 totals 12 residues. The CDR3 sequence is CASSLAPTGYTF. The CDR3 region has the DNA TGTGCCAGCAGCTTAGCTCCAACTGGCTACACCTTC.

In this sample, this clonotype turned up a few times. The chain joins TRBV5-1 to TRBJ2-2; D is perhaps TRBD1 (5 bases). This CDR3 region has 14 residues. The germline V gene has CDR1 SGHRS and CDR2 YFSETQ. V was shortened by 3 bases and J by 5 bases, with 11 bases between the two germline ends. Here the CDR3 DNA reads TGCGCCAGCAGCTATCAGGGTAGGACCGGGGAGCTGTTTTTT. It translates to CASSYQGRTGELFF.

The rearrangement joins TRBV5-4 to TRBJ2-2; D possibly matches TRBD1 or TRBD2 (5 bases each). Germline CDR1 is SGHNT and CDR2 is YYREEE (reference sequence). The CDR3 extends over 16 amino acids. Trimming left V 5 bases short and J 4 bases short, with 18 bases between. Here the CDR3 DNA reads TGTGCCAGCAGTCCTACACCGGGACCGGCCACCGGGGAGCTGTTTTTT. Translated, it gives CASSPTPGPATGELFF.

This clonotype occurred a few times. V gene TRBV7-8 combines with J gene TRBJ2-7; unclear D gene. The length of the CDR3 is 13 residues. CDR1 and CDR2 (germline): SGHVS, FQNEAQ. Trimming took off 1 base at V and 4 bases at J, with 8 bases between the two ends. CDR3 bases: TGTGCCAGCAGCTTAGGGGTCGCGTACGAGCAGTACTTC. Protein: CASSLGVAYEQYF.

The chain recombines TRBV19 with TRBJ2-7; tentative D call: TRBD1 (6 bases). The V gene lost 5 bases and the J gene lost 2 bases, with 13 bases spanning the gap. CDR1 is LNHDA and CDR2 is SQIVND in the germline V gene (reference sequence). This CDR3 comprises 14 residues. CDR3 sequence: CASSEDSGPYEQYF. In nucleotides, the CDR3 is TGTGCCAGTAGTGAGGACAGTGGACCCTACGAGCAGTACTTC.

This clonotype was seen more than once but under ten times. The chain has TRBV6-2 or TRBV6-3 and TRBJ1-5; tentative D call: TRBD1 (6 bases). Germline V gene sequence: CDR1 MNHEY, CDR2 SVGEGT. The length of the CDR3 is 15 residues. V was trimmed by 7 bases and J by 5 bases, leaving 18 bases between them. The CDR3 coding sequence is TGTGCCAGCACCCCTTGGACCTCAGGGGATCAGCCCCAGCATTTT. Translating gives CASTPWTSGDQPQHF.

This clonotype is judged medium-sized. The J gene is TRBJ2-3, the V gene TRBV7-6, with TRBD1 as a possible D gene (5 bases). Germline V lookup: CDR1 SGHVS, CDR2 FNYEAQ. V was pared by 1 base and J by 0 bases, with 11 bases between. This CDR3 spans 16 amino acids. This chain's CDR3 is CASSLVGAPSTDTQYF. In nucleotides, the CDR3 is TGTGCCAGCAGCTTAGTTGGGGCTCCTAGCACAGATACGCAGTATTTT.

The rearrangement joins TRBV20-1 to TRBJ2-4; perhaps TRBD1 as D (6 bases). The ends were cut back, 4 bases at V and 4 bases at J, with 14 bases in the middle. The CDR3 spans 14 residues. CDR1 is DFQATT and CDR2 is SNEGSKA in the germline V gene (reference sequence). The CDR3 region is CSATSYREKNIQYF. CDR3 bases: TGCAGTGCTACCTCGTACAGGGAAAAAAACATTCAGTACTTC.

The V gene is TRBV7-8, the J gene TRBJ2-7, with D unclear. V was shortened by 5 bases and J by 2 bases, with 4 bases between the two germline ends. The CDR3 loop spans 11 amino acids. CDR1 and CDR2 from the germline V gene are SGHVS and FQNEAQ. The CDR3 bases are TGTGCCAGCAGCGTTGCCTACGAGCAGTACTTC. This codes for CASSVAYEQYF.

CDR3 in amino acids: CAWSVQTPSTDTQYF. For the CDR3, the DNA is TGTGCCTGGAGTGTCCAGACACCGAGCACAGATACGCAGTATTTT. The chain has TRBV30 and TRBJ2-3, with D unclear. The germline gives CDR1 GTSNPN, CDR2 SVGIG (reference sequence). Trimming cost V 0 bases and J 0 bases, with 10 bases left between them. CDR3 length: 15 residues.

This clonotype was found a few times. The rearrangement links TRBV7-6 to TRBJ1-1, with TRBD1 as a possible D gene (6 bases). Deletions cut 2 bases from V and 0 bases from J, with 7 bases between. The CDR3 consists of 14 residues. The germline V gene has CDR1 SGHVS and CDR2 FNYEAQ. DNA of the CDR3: TGTGCCAGCAGCTTACCAGGGGTGAACACTGAAGCTTTCTTT. As protein: CASSLPGVNTEAFF.

This clonotype appeared a few times. V and J are TRBV4-2 and TRBJ2-7, with a tentative D call TRBD2 (5 bases). Germline CDR1 reads LGHNA; CDR2 reads YNFKEQ. V was cut by 1 base and J by 3 bases, with 13 bases left in between. The CDR3 is 15 amino acids. Here the CDR3 DNA reads TGTGCCAGCAGCCAAGCAATTGGGAGCCTCTACGAGCAGTACTTC. Amino acid sequence: CASSQAIGSLYEQYF.

This clonotype occurred once. V is TRBV4-3 and J is TRBJ2-1; 12 nucleotides align to TRBD2. Per germline, CDR1 LGHNA and CDR2 YSLEER. Trimming took 0 bases from V and 6 from J; bases not matched to a gene: 6. The CDR3 covers 17 residues. The CDR3 spells CASSQEEELAGGNEQFF. CDR3 coding DNA: TGCGCCAGCAGCCAAGAGGAAGAACTAGCGGGGGGCAATGAGCAGTTCTTC.

The table lists this clonotype with many counts. V usage is TRBV12-3 or TRBV12-4 and J usage is TRBJ2-2; D gene ambiguous. V shed 2 bases and J shed 8 bases, with 3 bases lying between them. The CDR3 spans 11 residues. This chain's CDR3 is CASSLSGELFF. The CDR3 bases are TGTGCCAGCAGTTTATCTGGGGAGCTGTTTTTT.

This clonotype was found many times. This chain connects TRBV19 to TRBJ1-2, with 7 bases identical to TRBD1. The CDR3 is 16 residues long. The J segment lost 0 bases and the V segment lost 3 bases, leaving 7 bases of the junction unmatched. Germline loops: CDR1 LNHDA, CDR2 SQIVND (reference sequence). CDR3 loop: CASSISQGPANYGYTF. The CDR3 DNA is TGTGCCAGTAGTATCTCACAGGGGCCCGCTAACTATGGCTACACCTTC.

In this sample, this clonotype turned up many times. V usage is TRBV30 and J usage is TRBJ2-7, with no clear D. The length of the CDR3 is 13 residues. Germline assignment: CDR1 GTSNPN and CDR2 SVGIG (reference sequence). Trimming removed 3 bases from V and 6 bases from J, with 15 bases in between. CDR3 nucleotides: TGTGCCTGGAGGATCTCCAGGCTCAGCGAGCAGTACTTC. It translates to CAWRISRLSEQYF.

This clonotype was counted ten times or more. The chain employs TRBV5-1 and TRBJ2-1, with D perhaps matching TRBD1 (6 bases). CDR1 and CDR2 (germline): SGHRS, YFSETQ. The CDR3 runs 12 residues. V was cut by 3 bases and J by 10 bases, with 11 bases left in between. The DNA of the CDR3 is TGCGCCAGCAGCTACAGGGCAGGAGAGCAGTTCTTC. Translating it yields CASSYRAGEQFF.

The chain carries TRBV6-1 and TRBJ2-7; 9 bases are shared with TRBD1. The V gene's germline CDR1 is MNHNS and CDR2 SASEGT. The CDR3 is 14 residues long. V trimming: 6 bases; J trimming: 5 bases; junction bases outside the gene matches: 8. CDR3 nucleotides: TGTGCCAGCAGAGCCGGGACAGGGTCCCACGAGCAGTACTTC. This encodes CASRAGTGSHEQYF.

This clonotype came up a few times. The genes are TRBV6-6 and TRBJ2-5; possible D gene TRBD1, 6 bases. CDR3 length: 13 residues. Germline lookup yields CDR1 MNHNY and CDR2 SVGAGI (reference sequence). The V end was cut by 4 bases, the J end by 5 bases, with 11 bases between. The CDR3 sequence is CASSLLGAETQYF. CDR3 in DNA: TGTGCCAGCAGTTTGTTGGGGGCTGAGACCCAGTACTTC.

The V gene is TRBV10-3, the J gene TRBJ2-3; D might be TRBD2 (6 bases). V shed 7 bases and J shed 2 bases, with 7 bases lying between them. Germline assignment: CDR1 ENHRY and CDR2 SYGVKD. The CDR3 spans 12 residues. The CDR3 DNA reads as TGTGCCATCACGGGGGACACAGATACGCAGTATTTT. Its protein product is CAITGDTDTQYF.